This is a list of T cell receptor beta chains from one sample in a study of multiple sclerosis patients with progressive multifocal leukoencephalopathy. The repertoire was sequenced with immunoSEQ multiplex PCR; TCRdb's copy has only in-frame clones and lacks some. The sample includes around 30,000 clones, roughly 90% of them seen just once. The sample consisted of PBMCs, taken from a patient treated with natalizumab. The receptors derive from a human donor with multiple sclerosis. The CDR3 runs from the conserved cysteine through the conserved F or W. The D gene is left open where the match is weak. The size field is filled for only some rows; it gives once, few, many or a size class.

V	J	size	D	CDR3	DNA
TRBV7-2	TRBJ2-7	-	-	CASSLVGTYEQYF	TGTGCCAGCAGCTTAGTTGGCACCTACGAGCAGTACTTC
TRBV5-1	TRBJ1-2	-	TRBD1	CASSDGTGGLYGYTF	TGCGCCAGCAGCGATGGGACAGGGGGACTCTATGGCTACACCTTC
TRBV6-5	TRBJ2-5	-	TRBD1	CASSSGQGVETQYF	TGTGCCAGCAGTTCGGGACAGGGGGTAGAGACCCAGTACTTC
TRBV6-5	TRBJ1-1	-	-	CASSYGTATFF	TGTGCCAGCAGTTACGGTACGGCAACTTTCTTT
TRBV4-2	TRBJ2-4	-	TRBD2	CASSQEGLAGGHWGIQYF	TGTGCCAGCAGCCAAGAGGGACTAGCGGGGGGGCATTGGGGCATTCAGTACTTC
TRBV9	TRBJ1-1	-	-	CASSVGSMNTEAFF	TGTGCCAGCAGCGTAGGGTCGATGAACACTGAAGCTTTCTTT
TRBV5-4	TRBJ2-5	-	TRBD1	CASSSRGGPNQETQYF	TGTGCCAGCAGCTCCCGAGGGGGCCCTAACCAAGAGACCCAGTACTTC
TRBV6-5	TRBJ1-4	-	-	CASSFGRAVNEKLFF	TGTGCCAGCAGTTTCGGACGGGCCGTTAATGAAAAACTGTTTTTT
TRBV4-1	TRBJ2-2	-	-	CASSQEGWGHTTGELFF	TGCGCCAGCAGCCAAGAAGGGTGGGGGCACACCACCGGGGAGCTGTTTTTT
TRBV19	TRBJ1-3	-	TRBD1	CASSIDRGSGNTIYF	TGTGCCAGTAGTATCGACAGGGGATCTGGAAACACCATATATTTT
TRBV7-9	TRBJ1-2	-	-	CASSLDSLYGYTF	TGTGCCAGCAGCTTAGACAGCCTCTATGGCTACACCTTC
TRBV19	TRBJ2-7	-	-	CASSFTGAPYEQYF	TGTGCCAGTAGTTTTACGGGGGCACCCTACGAGCAGTACTTC
TRBV6-5	TRBJ1-2	-	TRBD1	CASRGTDKGYTF	TGTGCCAGCAGGGGGACAGACAAGGGCTACACCTTC
TRBV5-6	TRBJ2-1	-	TRBD2	CASSTEPTSGGFSYNEQFF	TGTGCCAGCAGCACCGAACCGACTAGCGGGGGGTTCTCCTACAATGAGCAGTTCTTC
TRBV7-9	TRBJ1-1	once	TRBD1	CASSVGRGHTEAFF	TGTGCCAGCAGCGTCGGCAGGGGGCACACTGAAGCTTTCTTT
TRBV27	TRBJ1-2	-	-	CASSLSGGYGYTF	TGTGCCAGCAGTTTATCAGGAGGCTATGGCTACACCTTC
TRBV6-5	TRBJ1-2	-	TRBD1	CASNSGTGALGYTF	TGTGCCAGCAATTCGGGGACAGGGGCCCTAGGCTACACCTTC
TRBV6-1	TRBJ2-7	-	-	CATGEDGAYEQYF	TGTGCCACCGGGGAGGACGGAGCCTACGAGCAGTACTTC
TRBV30	TRBJ2-3	-	TRBD2	CAWSEAAGVNTQYF	TGTGCCTGGAGTGAGGCAGCGGGGGTTAATACGCAGTATTTT
TRBV5-1	TRBJ2-2	few	TRBD1	CASSPRRDRGRITGELFF	TGCGCCAGCAGCCCAAGAAGGGACAGGGGGCGTATAACCGGGGAGCTGTTTTTT
TRBV6-1	TRBJ2-1	-	TRBD2	CASSDQRGQSSYNEQFF	TGTGCCAGCAGTGATCAGCGGGGCCAGAGCTCCTACAATGAGCAGTTCTTC
TRBV6-5	TRBJ2-2	-	TRBD1	CASSWTGITGELFF	TGTGCCAGCAGTTGGACAGGGATCACCGGGGAGCTGTTTTTT
TRBV5-4	TRBJ2-7	-	TRBD1	CASSASRQGFYEQYF	TGTGCCAGCAGCGCCAGCAGACAGGGGTTCTACGAGCAGTACTTC
TRBV6-6	TRBJ1-1	-	-	CASSSHEGPEAFF	TGTGCCAGCAGTTCCCATGAAGGACCCGAAGCTTTCTTT
TRBV30	TRBJ1-5	-	-	CAWSVGGGNQPQHF	TGTGCCTGGAGTGTGGGGGGGGGAAATCAGCCCCAGCATTTT
TRBV5-4	TRBJ1-1	once	TRBD1	CASSWGQVNTEAFF	TGTGCCAGCAGCTGGGGACAGGTGAACACTGAAGCTTTCTTT
TRBV5-4	TRBJ1-6	-	-	CASRDRVAISSPLHF	TGTGCCAGCAGGGATCGGGTGGCTATAAGTTCACCCCTCCACTTT
TRBV14	TRBJ2-4	-	-	CASSQVGGAKNIQYF	TGTGCCAGCAGCCAAGTCGGAGGGGCCAAAAACATTCAGTACTTC
TRBV29-1	TRBJ1-2	-	-	CSVEDLTAYGYTF	TGCAGCGTTGAAGATCTTACAGCCTATGGCTACACCTTC
TRBV28	TRBJ2-5	-	-	CASTPLWQAETQYF	TGTGCCAGCACCCCCCTATGGCAGGCCGAGACCCAGTACTTC
TRBV7-2	TRBJ2-1	-	TRBD1	CASSAHDRGRSYNEQFF	TGTGCCAGCAGCGCGCACGACAGGGGGCGCTCCTACAATGAGCAGTTCTTC
TRBV30	TRBJ2-5	-	-	CAWSDSGETQYF	TGTGCCTGGAGTGACTCAGGAGAGACCCAGTACTTC
TRBV7-2	TRBJ2-5	-	TRBD2	CASSLASSGGARETQYF	TGTGCCAGCAGCTTAGCGTCTAGCGGGGGGGCCAGAGAGACCCAGTACTTC
TRBV19	TRBJ1-3	-	-	CASSPDFSGNTIYF	TGTGCCAGTAGTCCGGATTTCTCTGGAAACACCATATATTTT
TRBV10-3	TRBJ2-5	-	-	CAISESTVQETQYF	TGTGCCATCAGTGAGTCGACAGTCCAAGAGACCCAGTACTTC
TRBV9	TRBJ1-1	-	-	CASSVATTGVGTEAFF	TGTGCCAGCAGCGTAGCTACGACTGGGGTAGGGACTGAAGCTTTCTTT
TRBV9	TRBJ2-6	-	-	CASSEGLQGRSGANVLTF	TGTGCCAGCAGCGAGGGATTACAGGGGAGGTCTGGGGCCAACGTCCTGACTTTC
TRBV7-3	TRBJ2-1	-	TRBD2	CASSPTSGGASEQFF	TGTGCCAGCAGCCCTACTAGCGGGGGGGCCTCTGAGCAGTTCTTC
TRBV5-6	TRBJ1-4	once	-	CASSGGTANEKLFF	TGTGCCAGCAGCGGGGGGACCGCTAATGAAAAACTGTTTTTT
TRBV5-1	TRBJ2-2	-	-	CASSPRQNPNTGELFF	TGCGCCAGCAGCCCTCGACAGAATCCAAACACCGGGGAGCTGTTTTTT
TRBV6-5	TRBJ1-2	-	-	CASRVTVWDGYTF	TGTGCCAGCAGGGTAACAGTGTGGGATGGCTACACCTTC
TRBV15	TRBJ1-1	-	TRBD1	CATRRRTGGYTEAFF	TGTGCCACCAGGAGAAGGACAGGGGGTTACACTGAAGCTTTCTTT
TRBV29-1	TRBJ1-2	-	TRBD1	CSVGNRGQLGYTF	TGCAGCGTGGGAAACAGGGGCCAGCTGGGCTACACCTTC
TRBV6-5	TRBJ1-1	-	-	CASSYSPVMNTEAFF	TGTGCCAGCAGTTACAGTCCGGTAATGAACACTGAAGCTTTCTTT
TRBV29-1	TRBJ1-4	-	-	CSVKWQEYEKLFF	TGCAGCGTTAAATGGCAGGAATATGAAAAACTGTTTTTT
TRBV10-2	TRBJ2-7	-	TRBD1	CATNGTASYEQYF	TGCGCCACCAACGGGACAGCGTCCTACGAGCAGTACTTC
TRBV10-2	TRBJ1-1	-	-	CASSGGGREAFF	TGCGCCAGCAGTGGAGGGGGTAGGGAAGCTTTCTTT
TRBV7-7	TRBJ2-1	once	TRBD2	CASSLAPAGGTLMAEQFF	TGTGCTAGCAGCTTAGCGCCTGCGGGGGGGACGCTTATGGCTGAGCAGTTCTTC
TRBV5-1	TRBJ2-7	-	-	CASSLGGVYEQYF	TGCGCCAGCAGCTTGGGAGGGGTCTACGAGCAGTACTTC
TRBV6-1	TRBJ1-1	-	TRBD1	CASSRDRGGEAFF	TGTGCCAGCAGTCGGGACAGGGGAGGTGAAGCTTTCTTT
TRBV2	TRBJ2-2	-	-	CASSDVGNTAPGELFF	TGTGCCAGCAGCGATGTGGGAAACACAGCCCCCGGGGAGCTGTTTTTT
TRBV29-1	TRBJ2-7	once	TRBD1	CSVGTGSYEQYF	TGCAGCGTGGGGACAGGGTCCTACGAGCAGTACTTC
TRBV15	TRBJ1-1	-	-	CATSPRQQGTEAFF	TGTGCCACCAGTCCCCGGCAGCAGGGGACTGAAGCTTTCTTT